This T cell receptor (beta chain) was recovered during a study of beta chain features in type 1 diabetes. Overall study context: The study found patients and healthy donors alike in age, gender and cell yields.

The V end lost 5 bases, the J end lost 4 bases, and 8 bases lay between the germline ends. The germline V gene encodes CDR1 ENHRY and CDR2 SYGVKD. CDR3 length: 12 amino acids. Every isolated RNA sample was fully reverse transcribed, so sequencing captured expressed TCRB transcripts. TCRdb keeps only in-frame clones here, not all; method: immunoSEQ multiplex PCR. Altogether around 430,000 clones are present, approximately 31% being singletons, with the ten largest covering 0.05% to 0.065%. This clone was seen more than once but under ten times. The source material was naive CD4+ T cells from blood. The TCR sequence derives from a man aged 18 to 35 in good health. The chain joins TRBV10-3 to TRBJ1-1; D gene ambiguous. In DNA, the CDR3 is TGTGCCATCAGTAGACTGGGCACTGAAGCTTTCTTT. Protein product: CAISRLGTEAFF.